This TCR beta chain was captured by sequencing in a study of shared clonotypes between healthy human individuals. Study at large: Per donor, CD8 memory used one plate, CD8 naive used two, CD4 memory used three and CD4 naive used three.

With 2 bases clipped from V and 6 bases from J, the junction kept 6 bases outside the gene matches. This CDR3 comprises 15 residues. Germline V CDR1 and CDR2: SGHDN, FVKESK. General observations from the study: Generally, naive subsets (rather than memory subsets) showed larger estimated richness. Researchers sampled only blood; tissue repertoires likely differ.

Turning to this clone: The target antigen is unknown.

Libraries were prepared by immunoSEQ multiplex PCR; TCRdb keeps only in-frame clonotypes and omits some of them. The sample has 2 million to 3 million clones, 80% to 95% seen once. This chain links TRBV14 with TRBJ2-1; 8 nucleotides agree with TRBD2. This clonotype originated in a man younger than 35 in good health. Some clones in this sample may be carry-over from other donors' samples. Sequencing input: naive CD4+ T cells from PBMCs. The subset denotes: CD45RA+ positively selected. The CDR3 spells CASSQIGGRSNEQFF. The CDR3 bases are TGTGCCAGCAGCCAAATCGGCGGGAGGAGCAATGAGCAGTTCTTC.